The clone carrying this T cell receptor beta chain was observed a few times. The antigen is unknown. The sample comes from a study of beta chain features in type 1 diabetes. Study findings and constraints: Patients with Type 1 diabetes showed moderately but significantly shorter TCRB CDR3s in all four CD4+ subsets.

One heparinised blood draw, averaging about 116 mL, came from each donor. It was via CD45RO/CCR7/CD25/CD127/CD95/CD27 that CD4+ naive, central memory, regulatory and stem cell-like memory cells were sorted. The length of the CDR3 is 13 residues. Trimming shortened V by 5 bases and J by 1 base, and 6 bases separated the two germline ends. Germline loops: CDR1 LNHDA, CDR2 SQIVND (reference sequence). Of the isolated RNA, all was reverse transcribed, and so the sequenced material was expressed TCRB transcripts. TCRdb's table, derived via immunoSEQ multiplex PCR, lists solely in-frame clones and lacks some. The sample yields under 200,000 clones, around 8.6% seen once.

The chain recombines TRBV19 with TRBJ1-5; D unresolved. The specimen was central memory CD4+ T cells from blood. This clonotype originated in a young woman with type 1 diabetes. CDR3 DNA sequence: TGTGCCAGTAGTCAGGCGAGCAATCAGCCCCAGCATTTT. It yields the protein CASSQASNQPQHF.